The TCR beta chain described here comes from a study of blood T cells in healthy people across ages. Only a few counts were recorded for this clonotype. Its specificity is not known. A J-beta primer mix and a sample-barcoded 5' primer were used in a second PCR of roughly 7 to 12 cycles. One entry per CDR3 protein results from TCRdb running MiXCR on the 5' RACE reads. Of 900,000 to 950,000 distinct CDR3 sequences detected, almost 30% appear once; the ten largest clones hold 10%. The CDR3 totals 13 residues. Germline V CDR1 and CDR2: ENHRY, SYGVKD. Study-wide points: Both naive CD4+ cell counts and diversity were greater in long-lived donors than in aged donors. Getting older went along with TCR beta diversity per million T cells dropping roughly linearly.

The sample was also reused in another study, on T cells of mothers and their children.

The V gene is TRBV10-3, the J gene TRBJ1-4; 8 positions agree with TRBD1. This TCR was recovered from a woman in her thirties or forties in good health. Material: blood. The CDR3 region is CVTTDRAGEKLFF. CDR3 coding DNA: TGTGTCACCACGGACAGGGCGGGTGAAAAACTGTTTTTT.